A selection of T cell receptor beta chains follows, all from one sample in a study of post-analysis software for immune sequencing data. TCRdb independently ran MiXCR on the PCR reads; one entry per CDR3 protein. Among some 260,000 distinct CDR3 sequences listed, 35% to 40% were seen once. The sample was blood. Receptor source: a girl under 18 with multiple sclerosis. Both conserved end residues are part of each CDR3. Each record gives: V gene, clone size, D gene, J gene, CDR3 protein, CDR3 DNA. A D gene is named only where the DNA matches it firmly. Not all rows give a size; the values are once, few, many and, for expanded clones, a class.

>TRBV11-3|.|TRBD1|TRBJ1-4
CASSLDRTGGEKLFF
TGTGCCAGCAGCTTAGATCGAACAGGGGGCGAAAAACTGTTTTTT
>TRBV5-6|.|.|TRBJ2-1
CASSRLSAPQRDEQFF
TGTGCCAGCAGCCGACTTTCAGCGCCACAACGCGATGAGCAGTTCTTC
>TRBV20-1|many|.|TRBJ1-4
CSARDKDRAGDRREKLFF
TGCAGTGCTAGAGATAAGGACCGTGCAGGGGATAGGCGTGAAAAACTGTTTTTT
>TRBV6-1|.|TRBD2|TRBJ2-1
CASSWASTSRRVHNEQFF
TGTGCCAGCAGCTGGGCGTCGACTAGCAGGAGGGTTCACAATGAGCAGTTCTTC
>TRBV28|once|.|TRBJ2-7
CASSFWQRNNEQYF
TGTGCCAGCAGTTTTTGGCAGAGAAACAATGAGCAGTACTTC
>TRBV5-1|.|.|TRBJ2-4
CASSLGRENIQYF
TGCGCCAGCAGCTTGGGCAGAGAAAACATTCAGTACTTC
>TRBV20-1|few|TRBD1|TRBJ2-7
CSARDEQGAVSYEQYF
TGCAGTGCTAGAGACGAACAGGGGGCCGTTTCCTACGAGCAGTACTTC
>TRBV9|few|TRBD1|TRBJ1-2
CASSKRDRDYGYTF
TGTGCCAGCAGCAAACGGGACAGGGACTATGGCTACACCTTC
>TRBV7-9|many|.|TRBJ2-1
CASRPPGTQNEQFF
TGTGCCAGCAGACCCCCCGGGACTCAAAATGAGCAGTTCTTC
>TRBV6-5|few|.|TRBJ1-5
CASSYKAVSNQPQHF
TGTGCCAGCAGTTACAAGGCGGTTAGCAATCAGCCCCAGCATTTT
>TRBV3-1|many|.|TRBJ1-5
CASSLAKAGRGHTGQPQHF
TGTGCCAGCAGCCTTGCCAAGGCGGGGAGAGGACACACAGGACAGCCCCAGCATTTT
>TRBV24-1|many|.|TRBJ2-3
CATGRGSGTQYF
TGTGCCACCGGGCGGGGCTCGGGTACGCAGTATTTT
>TRBV5-4|many|TRBD2|TRBJ2-4
CASSSRAGGVDIQYF
TGTGCCAGCAGCTCCCGAGCGGGAGGGGTGGACATTCAGTACTTC
>TRBV29-1|many|TRBD1|TRBJ1-1
CSVRQGNTEAFF
TGCAGCGTTAGACAGGGGAACACTGAAGCTTTCTTT
>TRBV19|many|.|TRBJ1-2
CASSTTNSRDGYTF
TGTGCCAGTAGTACCACAAATTCTAGGGATGGCTACACCTTC
>TRBV10-3|few|.|TRBJ2-2
CAISESGAGELFF
TGTGCCATCAGTGAGTCCGGGGCGGGGGAGCTGTTTTTT
>TRBV6-2/TRBV6-3|.|TRBD2|TRBJ2-7
CASRTAGTYEQYF
TGTGCCAGCAGGACAGCGGGAACCTACGAGCAGTACTTC
>TRBV11-2|many|TRBD1|TRBJ2-5
CASSLRQGYEETQYF
TGTGCCAGCAGCCTCCGACAGGGCTATGAAGAGACCCAGTACTTC
>TRBV20-1|many|TRBD2|TRBJ2-1
CSASREGLNEQFF
TGCAGTGCTAGTCGGGAGGGCCTCAATGAGCAGTTCTTC
>TRBV4-2|.|.|TRBJ1-4
CASSQDQSAGTRPEKLFF
TGTGCCAGCAGCCAAGACCAATCCGCCGGGACGAGACCGGAAAAACTGTTTTTT
>TRBV10-3|once|.|TRBJ2-1
CAISEAAADYNEQFF
TGTGCCATCAGTGAGGCAGCGGCAGACTACAATGAGCAGTTCTTC
>TRBV2|.|.|TRBJ1-1
CASRTGINTEAFF
TGTGCCAGCAGAACGGGCATTAACACTGAAGCTTTCTTT
>TRBV5-1|many|TRBD2|TRBJ2-3
CASSFERGGTDTQYF
TGCGCCAGCAGCTTTGAGCGGGGCGGCACAGATACGCAGTATTTT
>TRBV29-1|.|TRBD1|TRBJ1-2
CSVAAWDRGDYGYTF
TGCAGCGTTGCCGCGTGGGACAGGGGTGACTATGGCTACACCTTC
>TRBV27|.|.|TRBJ1-4
CASSSRGRNEKLFF
TGTGCCAGCAGTTCACGCGGTCGGAATGAAAAACTGTTTTTT
>TRBV13|many|TRBD2|TRBJ2-1
CASTPLRASGIYNEQFF
TGTGCCAGCACCCCCCTGAGGGCTAGCGGGATATACAATGAGCAGTTCTTC
>TRBV6-6|many|TRBD2|TRBJ2-1
CASSPTSGSYNEQFF
TGTGCCAGCAGTCCGACTAGCGGCTCCTACAATGAGCAGTTCTTC
>TRBV13|many|.|TRBJ2-5
CASSFGGRRVETQYF
TGTGCCAGCAGCTTTGGCGGCCGGCGGGTAGAGACCCAGTACTTC
>TRBV6-6|.|.|TRBJ1-1
CASSVVVTEAFF
TGTGCCAGCAGTGTGGTGGTCACTGAAGCTTTCTTT
>TRBV28|.|TRBD2|TRBJ2-1
CASSFMGSGGGNEQFF
TGTGCCAGCAGTTTTATGGGAAGCGGGGGGGGAAATGAGCAGTTCTTC
>TRBV7-2|.|TRBD1|TRBJ2-7
CASSLGTGGAYEQYF
TGTGCCAGCAGCTTGGGGACAGGGGGGGCCTACGAGCAGTACTTC
>TRBV7-2|many|TRBD1|TRBJ1-2
CASSYRGRPGGYTF
TGTGCCAGCAGTTACAGGGGGCGCCCCGGTGGCTACACCTTC
>TRBV6-2/TRBV6-3|.|.|TRBJ2-3
CASNLGAYTDTQYF
TGTGCCAGCAATTTAGGAGCTTACACAGATACGCAGTATTTT
>TRBV12-3/TRBV12-4|few|TRBD1|TRBJ1-1
CASSRDRDAEAFF
TGTGCCAGCAGCCGTGACAGGGATGCTGAAGCTTTCTTT
>TRBV6-2/TRBV6-3|.|TRBD1|TRBJ2-7
CASSTGTGSYEQYF
TGTGCCAGCAGTACCGGGACAGGGTCCTACGAGCAGTACTTC
>TRBV30|few|TRBD2|TRBJ2-2
CAWGTHQAGGSGELFF
TGTGCCTGGGGGACGCACCAAGCGGGAGGTTCCGGGGAGCTGTTTTTT
>TRBV5-1|many|.|TRBJ2-1
CASWDSGTLNEQFF
TGCGCCAGCTGGGACTCCGGGACCCTCAATGAGCAGTTCTTC
>TRBV2|few|TRBD1|TRBJ1-4
CASSDGQGPSEKLFF
TGTGCCAGCAGTGATGGACAGGGCCCTAGTGAAAAACTGTTTTTT
>TRBV9|many|.|TRBJ1-1
CASSVVGDTEAFF
TGTGCCAGCAGCGTAGTCGGGGACACTGAAGCTTTCTTT
>TRBV6-2/TRBV6-3|.|TRBD1|TRBJ1-2
CASRDLTGVRRYGYTF
TGTGCCAGCAGGGACCTCACAGGGGTACGGCGCTATGGCTACACCTTC
>TRBV6-5|many|.|TRBJ2-5
CASSYSGARAETQYF
TGTGCCAGCAGTTACTCCGGCGCTAGGGCGGAGACCCAGTACTTC